This T cell receptor (beta chain) was found in a study of Tregs in tolerant kidney transplant recipients. The method was immunoSEQ multiplex PCR; TCRdb's version includes in-frame clones alone and lacks a portion of them. The sample includes roughly 53,000 clones. Points on this clone: The antigen is unknown. The CDR3 goes on 3 residues after the read ends, and that part is filled in from the germline J gene.

V gave up 3 bases and J gave up 5 bases, with 7 bases separating them. The CDR3 covers 12 residues. Per the germline V gene, CDR1 is GTSNPN and CDR2 is SVGIG (reference sequence). Findings of the study overall: This study did not directly address biological reproducibility.

The sequences come from CD4+ T cells from blood, collected before the transplant. The V and J genes are TRBV30 and TRBJ2-2; a weak D match, TRBD2 (5 bases). The receptor comes from a human donor who received a combined kidney and bone marrow transplant. CDR3 DNA, as far as it was read: TGTGCCTGGAGCCCGGGGACCGGGGAG. This codes for CAWSPGTGE. The CDR3 as a whole reads CAWSPGTGELFF.